One sample yielded the 2 T cell receptor beta chains listed below, sequenced in a study of human CD4 T cells and Enterobacteriaceae. FACS sorting after roughly 6-7 days collected CFSE-low CD25+ ICOS+ proliferating activated T cells. Sorted memory CD4+ T cells were CFSE-labeled and cultured 2:1 with irradiated antigen-pulsed autologous monocytes. The memory gate held CD4+ cells that were not CD45RA+CCR7+CD95- naive cells, over 95% pure. The table came from immunoSEQ multiplex PCR; TCRdb's copy has only in-frame clones and leaves some out. Found here are over a thousand clones, roughly 33% of them singletons; the top ten hold 30% to 35%. The sequencing sample was made of bacteria-reactive CD4+ T cells grown in culture. Subset specified: CFSE-low proliferating memory CD4 T cells sorted after in vitro stimulation with a heat-inactivated bacterium or M. tuberculosis lysate. These receptors all stem from a human donor in good health.

There are a few counts of this clone. The chain carries TRBV7-2 and TRBJ1-4; 11 bases are shared with TRBD1. From germline, CDR1 is SGHTA and CDR2 FQGNSA. V shed 5 bases and J 5 bases; nucleotides not matched to a gene: 7. The CDR3 has 16 amino acids. This CDR3 is CASSTWGTGGNEKLFF. CDR3 coding DNA: TGTGCCAGCAGCACCTGGGGGACAGGGGGAAATGAAAAACTGTTTTTT.

The CDR3 DNA reads TGTGCCAGCAGTCCAAAGACAGGGACCGAGACCCAGTACTTC. Its protein product is CASSPKTGTETQYF. The J gene is TRBJ2-5, the V gene TRBV25-1, with TRBD1 matching 7 bases. CDR3 size: 14 residues. With V trimmed by 5 bases and J by 5 bases, 8 bases remained unmatched. The germline V gene encodes CDR1 MGHDK and CDR2 SYGVNS.